The text below deals with one TCR beta chain. Original analysis: Using reference gene primer amplification, nucleated cell counts were estimated. TCRdb keeps only in-frame clones here, not all; method: immunoSEQ multiplex PCR. The V and J calls and the clone size are those of that table, but D and trimming were determined from the DNA. This sample has 100,000 or so clones, with approximately 91% found just once. The CDR3 is 16 amino acids. J lost 5 bases, V lost 5 bases, and 13 bases had no gene match. Germline CDR1 and CDR2: SGHAT and FQDESV (reference sequence). This sample is part of a study of blood T cell repertoires in COVID-19. Study-wide context: Material from acute and convalescent COVID-19 was sourced from the United States, Italy and Spain. The cDNA or gDNA used as material had been derived from T cells, B-cell-depleted T cells, or PBMCs.

This receptor was taken from a man aged 50-59 years with acute or convalescent COVID-19. The sequenced sample was peripheral blood. The gene calls are TRBV11-1 and TRBJ2-5, with TRBD1 matching over 8 bases. The CDR3 here is CASSTGQVGYGETQYF. The CDR3 DNA reads TGTGCCAGCAGCACGGGACAGGTGGGGTATGGTGAGACCCAGTACTTC. Based on the CDR3 plus reference TRBV11-1 and TRBJ2-5, the full variable domain is EAEVAQSPRYKITEKSQAVAFWCDPISGHATLYWYRQILGQGPELLVQFQDESVVDDSQLPKDRFSAERLKGVDSTLKIQPAELGDSAMYLCASSTGQVGYGETQYFGPGTRLLVL.